This entry lists 14 T cell receptor beta chains sequenced from one sample in a study of OX40 agonist ivuxolimab in advanced cancers. Assay: immunoSEQ multiplex PCR; the TCRdb copy retains only in-frame clones and omits some. Of around 69,000 clones in the sample, around 83% were seen once. The starting material was CD4+ or CD8+ T cells sorted from blood, obtained in a trial of the OX40 agonist ivuxolimab. The receptors derive from an adult with an advanced solid tumor such as melanoma, head and neck, liver or kidney cancer.

This clone was picked up one time. The V gene is TRBV28, the J gene TRBJ2-7; D ambiguous. The CDR3 has 12 amino acids. The V gene's germline CDR1 is MDHEN and CDR2 SYDVKM. Trimming left V 7 bases short and J 3 bases short, with 10 bases between. The CDR3 DNA sequence: TGTGCCAGCACAGGACCTTACTACGAGCAGTACTTC. Encoded protein: CASTGPYYEQYF. Full variable domain (missing parts from reference TRBV28 and TRBJ2-7): DVKVTQSSRYLVKRTGEKVFLECVQDMDHENMFWYRQDPGLGLRLIYFSYDVKMKEKGDIPEGYSVSREKKERFSLILESASTNQTSMYLCASTGPYYEQYFGPGTRLTVT.

The chain couples TRBV2 to TRBJ2-7; D is ambiguous. CDR1 SNHLY and CDR2 FYNNEI come from the germline V gene. Trimming stripped 6 bases from V and 5 bases from J, with 11 bases between. The CDR3 is 12 residues long. CDR3 residues: CASRDNLNEQYF. Here the CDR3 DNA reads TGTGCCAGCAGGGATAATCTAAACGAGCAGTACTTC.

The rearrangement joins TRBV27 to TRBJ2-7; D assignment may be TRBD1 or TRBD2 (6 bases each). Germline V lookup: CDR1 MNHEY, CDR2 SMNVEV (reference sequence). The CDR3 is 13 residues long. V lost 10 bases, J lost 6 bases, and 19 bases lay in between. CDR3 protein: CATRRGEVSEQYF. In nucleotides, the CDR3 is TGTGCCACCAGAAGGGGGGAGGTCTCCGAGCAGTACTTC.

The chain employs TRBV2 and TRBJ1-2, with 8 bases identical to TRBD1. Trimming removed 2 bases from V and 0 bases from J; junction bases left unmatched: 11. The CDR3 spans 18 residues. Per the germline V gene, CDR1 is SNHLY and CDR2 is FYNNEI. DNA for the CDR3: TGTGCCAGCAGTGAATGGGTAGACAGGGGCGCATCTAACTATGGCTACACCTTC. It yields the protein CASSEWVDRGASNYGYTF.

V usage is TRBV5-1 and J usage is TRBJ1-2, with 11 bases fitting TRBD1. V gave up 3 bases and J gave up 4 bases; unmatched junction bases: 5. This CDR3 region has 15 residues. Germline V CDR1 and CDR2: SGHRS, YFSETQ. The CDR3 loop reads CASSSGDRGTYGYTF. The CDR3 nucleotides read TGCGCCAGCAGCTCGGGGGACAGGGGGACCTATGGCTACACCTTC.

The gene calls are TRBV5-1 and TRBJ2-3, with D possibly matching TRBD1 (5 bases). CDR1 and CDR2 (germline): SGHRS, YFSETQ. V was trimmed by 4 bases and J by 4 bases, leaving 16 bases between them. The CDR3 runs 15 residues. The CDR3 reads CASSLPQQVADTQYF. The CDR3 DNA reads as TGCGCCAGCAGCCTACCGCAACAGGTTGCAGATACGCAGTATTTT. Combining the CDR3 with reference TRBV5-1 and TRBJ2-3 gives the whole variable domain KAGVTQTPRYLIKTRGQQVTLSCSPISGHRSVSWYQQTPGQGLQFLFEYFSETQRNKGNFPGRFSGRQFSNSRSEMNVSTLELGDSALYLCASSLPQQVADTQYFGPGTRLTVL.

In its sample, this clone was seen once. The J gene is TRBJ1-1, the V gene TRBV19; tentatively, D is TRBD1 (6 bases). Germline values: CDR1 LNHDA, CDR2 SQIVND (reference sequence). The ends were cut back, 6 bases at V and 5 bases at J, with 10 bases in the middle. The CDR3 runs to 12 residues. CDR3 protein: CASRKRGTEAFF. CDR3 nucleotides: TGTGCCAGTAGAAAAAGGGGGACTGAAGCTTTCTTT.

Here the CDR3 DNA reads TGTGCCAGCAGGAGATCTGGACAGGCTGAAGCTTTCTTT. It yields the protein CASRRSGQAEAFF. The chain recombines TRBV6-1 with TRBJ1-1, with TRBD1 identical over 7 bases. The CDR3 extends over 13 amino acids. Germline CDR1 is MNHNS and CDR2 is SASEGT. J was trimmed by 6 bases and V by 6 bases; bases with no gene match: 7.

The chain recombines TRBV30 with TRBJ2-1; unclear D gene. Trimming left V 2 bases short and J 5 bases short, with 22 bases between. Germline V gene sequence: CDR1 GTSNPN, CDR2 SVGIG (reference sequence). This CDR3 spans 17 amino acids. The CDR3 region has the DNA TGTGCCTGGAGTCAATGGAAAGGAGCCGGGCTAAACAATGAGCAGTTCTTC. Protein sequence: CAWSQWKGAGLNNEQFF.

The chain has TRBV14 and TRBJ2-3; 7 bases line up with TRBD2. The CDR3 contains 11 residues. Germline loops: CDR1 SGHDN, CDR2 FVKESK. Germline trimming cut 3 bases from V and 11 bases from J; bases unmatched to any gene: 2. CDR3 nucleotides: TGTGCCAGCAGCCAGCGGGAGAGGCAGTATTTT. The encoded protein is CASSQRERQYF.

This clone was counted a few times. V gene TRBV19 combines with J gene TRBJ2-2; D may match TRBD1 or TRBD2 (5 bases each). The CDR3 covers 13 residues. CDR1 and CDR2 (germline): LNHDA, SQIVND (reference sequence). Trimming pared 7 bases from V and 7 bases from J, leaving 13 bases between. The CDR3: CASTSGHGGELFF. CDR3 DNA: TGTGCCAGTACCTCGGGGCACGGCGGGGAGCTGTTTTTT.

This clone was counted only a few times. This chain uses TRBV5-6 with TRBJ1-6; D unclear. Germline CDR1 reads SGHDT; CDR2 reads YYEEEE. Trimming pared 5 bases from V and 0 bases from J, leaving 12 bases between. This CDR3 contains 16 residues. The CDR3 DNA reads as TGTGCCAGCAGGCGAAGAGGGAGCTCCTATAATTCACCCCTCCACTTT. This gives the protein CASRRRGSSYNSPLHF.

The V call is TRBV10-3, the J call TRBJ1-2; TRBD1 aligns across 7 bases. The V gene's germline CDR1 is ENHRY and CDR2 SYGVKD. V was clipped by 3 bases and J by 9 bases; unmatched bases: 4. The CDR3 extends over 12 amino acids. CDR3 nucleotide sequence: TGTGCCATCAGTGAAGGGACAGTAAGCTACACCTTC. This encodes CAISEGTVSYTF.

The CDR3: CATSGISYEQYF. DNA of the CDR3: TGTGCCACCTCCGGGATATCCTACGAGCAGTACTTC. This sequence joins TRBV25-1 and TRBJ2-7, with a possible D match to TRBD2 (5 bases). The germline V gene encodes CDR1 MGHDK and CDR2 SYGVNS. Trimming cost V 10 bases and J 1 base, with 11 bases left between them. The CDR3 has 12 amino acids.